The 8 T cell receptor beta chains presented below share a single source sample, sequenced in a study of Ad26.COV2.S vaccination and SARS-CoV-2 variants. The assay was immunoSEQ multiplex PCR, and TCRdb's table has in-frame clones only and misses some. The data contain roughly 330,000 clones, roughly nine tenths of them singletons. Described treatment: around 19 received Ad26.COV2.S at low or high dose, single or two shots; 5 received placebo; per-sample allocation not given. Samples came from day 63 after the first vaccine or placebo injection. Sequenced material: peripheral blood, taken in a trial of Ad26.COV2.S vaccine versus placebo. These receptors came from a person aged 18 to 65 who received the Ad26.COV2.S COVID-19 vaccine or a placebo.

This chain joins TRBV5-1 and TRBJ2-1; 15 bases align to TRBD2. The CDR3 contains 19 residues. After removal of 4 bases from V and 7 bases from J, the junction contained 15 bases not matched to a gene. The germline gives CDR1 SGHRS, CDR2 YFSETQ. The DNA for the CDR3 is TGCGCCAGCAGCCCCGGACTAGCGGGGGGGCCAGGGAACGGAAATGAGCAGTTCTTC. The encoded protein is CASSPGLAGGPGNGNEQFF.

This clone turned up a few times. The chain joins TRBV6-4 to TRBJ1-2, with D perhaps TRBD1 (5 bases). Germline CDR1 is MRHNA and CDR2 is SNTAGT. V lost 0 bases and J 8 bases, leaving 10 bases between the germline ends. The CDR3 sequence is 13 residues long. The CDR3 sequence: CASSDSQGRGYTF. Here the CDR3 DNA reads TGTGCCAGCAGTGACTCCCAGGGAAGGGGCTACACCTTC.

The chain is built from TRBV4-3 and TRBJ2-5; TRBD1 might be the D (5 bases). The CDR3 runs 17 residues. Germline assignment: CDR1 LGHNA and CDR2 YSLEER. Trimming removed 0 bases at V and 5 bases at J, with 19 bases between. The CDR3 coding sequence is TGCGCCAGCAGCCAAGAGTGGAGCCGGAAAAAGGGGGAGACCCAGTACTTC. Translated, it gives CASSQEWSRKKGETQYF.

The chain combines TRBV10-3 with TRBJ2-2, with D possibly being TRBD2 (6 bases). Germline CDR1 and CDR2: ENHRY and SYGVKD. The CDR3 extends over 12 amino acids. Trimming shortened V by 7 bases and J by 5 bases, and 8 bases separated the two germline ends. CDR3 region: CAIKGTTGELFF. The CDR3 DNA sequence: TGTGCCATCAAAGGGACTACCGGGGAGCTGTTTTTT.

The CDR3 bases are TGTGCCAGCAGTCCCGACAGGGAGTCATTAGAAAAACTGTTTTTT. It translates to CASSPDRESLEKLFF. This rearrangement joins TRBV27 to TRBJ1-4; 7 bases are shared with TRBD1. The CDR3 runs 15 residues. Trimming removed 5 bases from V and 8 bases from J; junction bases left unmatched: 11. The germline V gene has CDR1 MNHEY and CDR2 SMNVEV (reference sequence).

DNA for the CDR3: TGTGCCAGTAGAAATATACTTGGGACAGTCAAAGTTAACACTGAAGCTTTCTTT. Translating gives CASRNILGTVKVNTEAFF. The rearrangement uses TRBV19 and TRBJ1-1; 7 positions match TRBD1. V dropped 6 bases and J dropped 2; count of bases not matched to a gene: 18. CDR1 and CDR2 (germline): LNHDA, SQIVND (reference sequence). This CDR3 contains 18 residues.

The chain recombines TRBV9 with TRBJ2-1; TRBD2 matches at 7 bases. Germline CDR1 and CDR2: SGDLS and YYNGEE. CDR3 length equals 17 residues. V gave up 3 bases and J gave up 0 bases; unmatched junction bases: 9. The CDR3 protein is CASSEDPGLPSYNEQFF. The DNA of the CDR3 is TGTGCCAGCAGCGAAGATCCGGGACTACCCTCCTACAATGAGCAGTTCTTC.

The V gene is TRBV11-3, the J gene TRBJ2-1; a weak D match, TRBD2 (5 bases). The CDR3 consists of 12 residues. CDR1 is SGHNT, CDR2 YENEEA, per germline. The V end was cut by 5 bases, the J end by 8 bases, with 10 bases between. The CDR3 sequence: CASSTTRDEQFF. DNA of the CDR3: TGTGCCAGCAGCACAACTAGAGATGAGCAGTTCTTC.